This record looks at one T cell receptor (beta chain) sequence and its context. Its antigen is unidentified. Sequenced with the Oncomine TCR Beta short-read assay was DNA taken from cultured CD4+ T cells. Using the QIAamp micro DNA kit, genomic DNA was extracted from the CD4+ T cells that had been cultured. TCRdb processed the PCR reads anew with MiXCR; each CDR3 protein has one entry. The repertoire consists of about 17,000 distinct CDR3 sequences, with roughly 29% occurring once and the leading ten covering more than 12%. The data stem from a study of vaccination and CD4 T cells after COVID-19. At the level of the study: The study enrolled six male and four female convalescents, two of whom were Hispanic. Diagnosis preceded the drawing of post-COVID samples by a median about 100 days (range 35 to 161). Stimulation used overlapping spike peptides from SARS-CoV-2, HCoV-NL63, HCoV-OC43 and HCoV-229E.

This CDR3 has 15 residues. V was clipped by 0 bases and J by 4 bases; unmatched bases: 3. Germline V gene lookup returns CDR1 SGHTA and CDR2 FQGNSA. Treatment given: approximately nine-day PBMC culture with coronavirus spike peptide pools or control peptides (ViraFEST assay). The sequenced sample consisted of cultured CD4+ T cells from blood. The chain is built from TRBV7-2 and TRBJ2-3; 8 bases fit TRBD2. This TCR was sampled from a human donor with COVID-19. The CDR3 is CASSLAGTRADTQYF. As DNA, the CDR3 is TGTGCCAGCAGCTTAGCTGGGACTAGGGCAGATACGCAGTATTTT.